Included here is one T cell receptor (beta chain) sequence, with context. No antigen is known for it. This CDR3 spans 15 amino acids. Per germline, CDR1 SGHNT and CDR2 YYREEE (reference sequence). V was pared by 4 bases and J by 0 bases, with 11 bases between. The data originate from a study of cytomegalovirus exposure and HLA in healthy donors. Sampled while nominally healthy, donors likely had unrecorded immune exposures. PCR used 60 Vbeta primers and 13 Jbeta primers. Libraries were prepared by immunoSEQ multiplex PCR; TCRdb keeps only in-frame clonotypes and omits some of them. The data show approximately 120,000 clones, 80% to 85% seen once. Notes on the study in general: Most TCR sequences were seen very rarely across donors, but some public TCRs occurred in many.

Input material: PBMCs. This TCR was sampled from a woman under 40 in good health and CMV-seronegative. V usage is TRBV5-4 and J usage is TRBJ2-4; no clear D. The chain's CDR3 is CASSLKAAAKNIQYF. CDR3 DNA: TGTGCCAGCAGCCTTAAGGCGGCAGCCAAAAACATTCAGTACTTC.